Following are 5 T cell receptor beta chains from one sample sequenced in a study of T cells in Graves' hyperthyroidism and ophthalmopathy. RNA transcripts provided the source from which TCR beta CDR3 regions were amplified. TCR CDR3 underwent first-round RT-PCR with the HTBI primer set. TCRdb re-derived calls from the multiplex PCR reads in MiXCR, one entry per CDR3 protein. The top ten hold 8.9% of the sample, which has about 840,000 distinct CDR3 sequences, 38% seen once. Input material: blood. The receptors come from a man aged 18-30 years with Graves' hyperthyroidism.

This clonotype was detected ten times or more. The chain carries TRBV29-1 and TRBJ2-5; D might be TRBD1 or TRBD2, each matching 6 bases. Germline assignment: CDR1 SQVTM and CDR2 ANQGSEA. Trimming stripped 5 bases from V and 4 bases from J, with 14 bases between. The CDR3 length is 13 residues. The DNA of the CDR3 is TGCAGCGTTACACAGGGAGGAGCAGAGACCCAGTACTTC. Translating it yields CSVTQGGAETQYF.

V is TRBV7-2 and J is TRBJ1-1; D might be TRBD1 (6 bases). The CDR3 has 13 amino acids. Germline CDR1 is SGHTA and CDR2 is FQGNSA. The V and J ends lost 4 bases and 8 bases respectively, with 14 bases between them. The CDR3 DNA reads as TGTGCCAGCAGCTCTAACCCGGGACAAGAAGCTTTCTTT. Protein sequence: CASSSNPGQEAFF. Complete variable domain (other parts from reference TRBV7-2 and TRBJ1-1): GAGVSQSPSNKVTEKGKDVELRCDPISGHTALYWYRQSLGQGLEFLIYFQGNSAPDKSGLPSDRFSAERTGGSVSTLTIQRTQQEDSAVYLCASSSNPGQEAFFGQGTRLTVV.

DNA of the CDR3: TGCAGCGTCCGAGGGGCAGGGGGCGGTTATGAGCAGTTCTTC. Amino acids: CSVRGAGGGYEQFF. The chain joins TRBV29-1 to TRBJ2-1, with 8 bases lining up with TRBD1. CDR1 is SQVTM, CDR2 ANQGSEA, per germline. The CDR3 totals 14 residues. The V and J ends lost 6 bases and 8 bases, in that order; junction bases with no gene match: 12.

Points on this clonotype: Mismatch with germline at one junction end may stem from a read error. The chain carries TRBV10-2 and TRBJ1-1; D not resolved. Looked up from germline, CDR1 is WSHSY and CDR2 is SAAADI. This CDR3 has 16 amino acids. The CDR3 region has the DNA TGTGCCAGCAGTTACCGTTCGGGCGGCTGGGGCACTGAAGCTTTCTTT. It translates to CASSYRSGGWGTEAFF.

As to this clonotype: An end of the junction does not agree with germline; a read error may underlie this. The CDR3 region is CASSQGQGLRLF. CDR3 nucleotides: TGCGCCAGCAGCCAAGGACAGGGACTGCGGCTCTTC. This rearrangement joins TRBV5-4 to TRBJ2-5; 8 nucleotides agree with TRBD1. The CDR3 is made up of 12 amino acids. Per germline, CDR1 SGHNT and CDR2 YYREEE (reference sequence). The full variable domain, completed using reference TRBV5-4 and TRBJ2-5, is ETGVTQSPTHLIKTRGQQVTLRCSSQSGHNTVSWYQQALGQGPQFIFQYYREEENGRGNFPPRFSGLQFPNYSSELNVNALELDDSALYLCASSQGQGLRLFGPGTRLLVL.